This record covers a single T cell receptor beta chain. Its antigen is currently unknown. The sample is drawn from a study of OX40 agonist ivuxolimab in advanced cancers. Trimming shortened V by 1 base and J by 7 bases, and 10 bases separated the two germline ends. This CDR3 contains 13 residues. Germline values: CDR1 MNHNS, CDR2 SASEGT. Regarding the study as a whole: The authors did not determine the antigen specificity of the expanded peripheral T cells.

Some clones are missing from TCRdb's copy, which holds only in-frame ones; the method was immunoSEQ multiplex PCR. The sample records approximately 58,000 clones, about 85% being singletons. The starting material was CD4+ or CD8+ T cells sorted from blood, obtained in a trial of the OX40 agonist ivuxolimab. The V gene is TRBV6-1, the J gene TRBJ2-5; D is perhaps TRBD1 or TRBD2 (5 bases each). This clonotype was obtained from an adult with an advanced solid tumor such as melanoma, head and neck, liver or kidney cancer. CDR3 DNA: TGTGCCAGCAGTGAAGGTGAGGGACGGACCCAGTACTTC. It is translated as CASSEGEGRTQYF.